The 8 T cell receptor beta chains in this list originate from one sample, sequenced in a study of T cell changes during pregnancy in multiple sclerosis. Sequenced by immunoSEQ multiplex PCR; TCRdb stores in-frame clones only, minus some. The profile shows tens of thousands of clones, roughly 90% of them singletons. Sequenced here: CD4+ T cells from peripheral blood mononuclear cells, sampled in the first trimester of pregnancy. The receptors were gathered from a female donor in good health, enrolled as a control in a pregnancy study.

The CDR3 reads CASSLRQGDEQYF. CDR3 coding DNA: TGTGCCAGCAGCTTACGGCAGGGGGACGAGCAGTACTTC. The genes are TRBV13 and TRBJ2-7, with 7 bases that match TRBD1. The CDR3 extends over 13 amino acids. Germline-derived CDR1 and CDR2 are PRHDT and FYEKMQ (reference sequence). After removal of 2 bases from V and 5 bases from J, the junction contained 3 bases not matched to a gene.

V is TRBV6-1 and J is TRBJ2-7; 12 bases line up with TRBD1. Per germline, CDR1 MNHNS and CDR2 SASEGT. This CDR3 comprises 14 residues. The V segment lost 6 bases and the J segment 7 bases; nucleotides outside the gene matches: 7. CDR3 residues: CASRMGQGAGEQYF. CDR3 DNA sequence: TGTGCCAGCAGGATGGGACAGGGGGCGGGGGAGCAGTACTTC.

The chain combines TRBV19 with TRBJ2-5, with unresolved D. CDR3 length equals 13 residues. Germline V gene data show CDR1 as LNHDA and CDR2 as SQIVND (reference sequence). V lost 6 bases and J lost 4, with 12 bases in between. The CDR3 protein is CASRQHKGETQYF. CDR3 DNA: TGTGCCAGTAGACAGCACAAAGGAGAGACCCAGTACTTC.

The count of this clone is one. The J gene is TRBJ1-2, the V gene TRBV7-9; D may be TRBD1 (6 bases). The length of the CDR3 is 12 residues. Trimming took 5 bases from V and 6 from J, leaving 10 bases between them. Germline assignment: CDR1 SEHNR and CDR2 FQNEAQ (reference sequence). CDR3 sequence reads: CASSRDMDGYTF. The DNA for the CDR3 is TGTGCCAGCAGCCGGGACATGGATGGCTACACCTTC.

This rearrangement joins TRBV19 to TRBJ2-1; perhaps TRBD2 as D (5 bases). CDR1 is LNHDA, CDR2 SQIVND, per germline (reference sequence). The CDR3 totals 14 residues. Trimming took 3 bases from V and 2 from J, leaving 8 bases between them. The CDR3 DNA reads TGTGCCAGTAGTATGAGGAGGACCTACAATGAGCAGTTCTTC. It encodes CASSMRRTYNEQFF. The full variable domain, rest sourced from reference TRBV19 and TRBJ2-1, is DGGITQSPKYLFRKEGQNVTLSCEQNLNHDAMYWYRQDPGQGLRLIYYSQIVNDFQKGDIAEGYSVSREKKESFPLTVTSAQKNPTAFYLCASSMRRTYNEQFFGPGTRLTVL.

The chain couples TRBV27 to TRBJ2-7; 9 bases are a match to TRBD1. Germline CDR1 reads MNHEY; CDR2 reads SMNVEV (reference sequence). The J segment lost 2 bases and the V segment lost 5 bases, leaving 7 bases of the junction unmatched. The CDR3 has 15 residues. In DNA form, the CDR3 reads TGTGCCAGCAGTACACAGGGGGCGGAAACCTACGAGCAGTACTTC. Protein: CASSTQGAETYEQYF.

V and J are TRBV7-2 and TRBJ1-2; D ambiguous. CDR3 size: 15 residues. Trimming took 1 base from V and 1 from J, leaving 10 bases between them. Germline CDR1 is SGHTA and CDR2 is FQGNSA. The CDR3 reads CASSLGDTINYGYTF. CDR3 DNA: TGTGCCAGCAGCTTAGGAGACACGATTAACTATGGCTACACCTTC. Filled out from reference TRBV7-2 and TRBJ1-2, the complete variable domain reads GAGVSQSPSNKVTEKGKDVELRCDPISGHTALYWYRQSLGQGLEFLIYFQGNSAPDKSGLPSDRFSAERTGGSVSTLTIQRTQQEDSAVYLCASSLGDTINYGYTFGSGTRLTVV.

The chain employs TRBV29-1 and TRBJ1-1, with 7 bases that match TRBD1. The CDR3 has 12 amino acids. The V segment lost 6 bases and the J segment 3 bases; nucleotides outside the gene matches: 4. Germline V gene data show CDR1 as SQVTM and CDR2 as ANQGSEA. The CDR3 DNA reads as TGCAGCGTCCAACAGGGGCACACTGAAGCTTTCTTT. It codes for CSVQQGHTEAFF.